This T cell receptor (beta chain) was captured in a study of T cells in Graves' hyperthyroidism and ophthalmopathy. Across the study: At the time of initial diagnosis and before any treatment, peripheral blood was collected.

The TCR beta CDR3 regions underwent amplification using RNA transcripts as the source. Primed by the HTBI set, a first-round RT-PCR was run on the TCR CDR3. Via MiXCR, TCRdb re-called the multiplex PCR reads, giving one row per CDR3 protein. Counted here are more than 300,000 distinct CDR3 sequences, roughly 18% occurring once; the ten biggest clones make up around 40%. The CDR3 length is 14 residues. Germline V CDR1 and CDR2: SGHVS, FQNEAQ. V gave up 4 bases and J gave up 4 bases, with 14 bases separating them. This clonotype was found many times. This receptor was obtained from a man between 18 and 29 years old with Graves' ophthalmopathy. Source material: blood. The rearrangement joins TRBV7-8 to TRBJ2-7, with D possibly being TRBD2 (5 bases). As DNA, the CDR3 is TGTGCCAGCAGCTCACGTCTAGCCGATTACGAGCAGTACTTC. This codes for CASSSRLADYEQYF.